The 3 T cell receptor beta chains below were found in one sample sequenced in a study of T cell responses to AZD1222 COVID-19 vaccine listed by TCRdb under 2021. The label giving this sample's time point can be read as: baseline before first vaccination. The treatment or condition label corresponds to: meningococcal conjugate vaccine given as trial control. The library was obtained by the immunoSEQ multiplex PCR assay. TCRdb limited this immuneACCESS table to in-frame rearrangements with V and J called. A share of clones is missing; checked studies link under half to unresolved V genes, and the rest is unexplained. For this sample there are roughly 140,000 clones; about 93% appear just once. The top ten constitute 2.5% to 3% of the sample. The sequencing here drew on peripheral blood, taken on day 0 of MenACWY control vaccination. The source of these receptors is an adult in good health.

The rearrangement joins TRBV20-1 to TRBJ2-1; D perhaps matches TRBD2 (6 bases). Looked up from germline, CDR1 is DFQATT and CDR2 is SNEGSKA (reference sequence). V was cut by 3 bases and J by 0 bases, with 15 bases left in between. The CDR3 runs to 16 residues. CDR3 bases: TGCAGTGCTAGTCGTCCTAGCGCCAACTCCTACAATGAGCAGTTCTTC. It is translated as CSASRPSANSYNEQFF.

The V gene is TRBV18, the J gene TRBJ2-2; D call uncertain. This CDR3 has 15 amino acids. The germline V gene has CDR1 KGHSH and CDR2 LQKENI. The ends were cut back, 1 base at V and 6 bases at J, with 12 bases in the middle. The CDR3 is CASSPLTDMAGELFF. As DNA, the CDR3 is TGTGCCAGCTCACCACTAACTGACATGGCCGGGGAGCTGTTTTTT.

This chain connects TRBV29-1 to TRBJ1-3, with D unclear. Trimming removed 4 bases at V and 0 bases at J, with 4 bases between. There are 12 residues in the CDR3. Germline CDR1 reads SQVTM; CDR2 reads ANQGSEA. In DNA, the CDR3 is TGCAGCGTTGTGGACTCTGGAAACACCATATATTTT. Its translation is CSVVDSGNTIYF.